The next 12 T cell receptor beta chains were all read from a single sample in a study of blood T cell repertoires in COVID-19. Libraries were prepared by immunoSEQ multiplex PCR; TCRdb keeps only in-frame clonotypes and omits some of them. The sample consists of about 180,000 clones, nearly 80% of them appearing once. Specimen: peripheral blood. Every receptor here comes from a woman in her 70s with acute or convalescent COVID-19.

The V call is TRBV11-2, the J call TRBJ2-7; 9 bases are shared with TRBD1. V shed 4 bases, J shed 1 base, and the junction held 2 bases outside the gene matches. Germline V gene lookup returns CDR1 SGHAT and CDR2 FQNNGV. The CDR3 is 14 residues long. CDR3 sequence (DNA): TGTGCCAGCAGCTCCGGGACAGGGTCCTACGAGCAGTACTTC. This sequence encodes CASSSGTGSYEQYF.

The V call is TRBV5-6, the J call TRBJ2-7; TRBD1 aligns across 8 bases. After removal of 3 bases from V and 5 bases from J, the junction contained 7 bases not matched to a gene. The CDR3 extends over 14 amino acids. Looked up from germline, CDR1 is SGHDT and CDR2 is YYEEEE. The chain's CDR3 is CASSYRTGRNEQYF. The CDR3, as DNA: TGTGCCAGCAGCTACCGGACAGGGCGGAACGAGCAGTACTTC.

The CDR3 DNA reads TGTGCCAGCAGCTTATTCCTTTTTGGGAGCGTCAATCAGCCCCAGCATTTT. Encoded protein: CASSLFLFGSVNQPQHF. The rearrangement uses TRBV7-8 and TRBJ1-5, with D uncertain. CDR1 is SGHVS, CDR2 FQNEAQ, per germline. V was pared by 2 bases and J by 3 bases, with 17 bases between. CDR3 length: 17 residues.

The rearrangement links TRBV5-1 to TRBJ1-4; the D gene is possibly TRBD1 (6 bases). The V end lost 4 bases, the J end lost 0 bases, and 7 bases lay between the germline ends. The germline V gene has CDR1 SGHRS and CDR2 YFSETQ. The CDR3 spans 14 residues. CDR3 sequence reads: CASSRTATNEKLFF. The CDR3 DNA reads TGCGCCAGCAGCCGGACAGCAACTAATGAAAAACTGTTTTTT.

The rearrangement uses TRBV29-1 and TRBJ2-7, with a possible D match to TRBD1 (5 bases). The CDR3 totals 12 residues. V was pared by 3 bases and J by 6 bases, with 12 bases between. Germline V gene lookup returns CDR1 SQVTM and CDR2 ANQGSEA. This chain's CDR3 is CSVDSGAGEQYF. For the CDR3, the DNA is TGCAGCGTTGACTCTGGGGCCGGCGAGCAGTACTTC.

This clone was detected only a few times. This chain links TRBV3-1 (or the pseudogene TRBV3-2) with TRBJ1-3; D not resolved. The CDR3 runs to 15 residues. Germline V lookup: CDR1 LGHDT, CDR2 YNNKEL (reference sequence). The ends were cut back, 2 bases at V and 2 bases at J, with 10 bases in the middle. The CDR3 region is CASSQTYGAGNTIYF. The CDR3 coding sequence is TGTGCCAGCAGCCAAACCTACGGTGCTGGAAACACCATATATTTT.

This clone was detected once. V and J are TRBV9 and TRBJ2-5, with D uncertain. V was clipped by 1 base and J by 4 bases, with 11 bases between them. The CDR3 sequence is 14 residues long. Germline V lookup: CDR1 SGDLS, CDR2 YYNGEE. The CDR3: CASSVHSLGETQYF. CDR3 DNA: TGTGCCAGCAGCGTACATAGTCTAGGAGAGACCCAGTACTTC.

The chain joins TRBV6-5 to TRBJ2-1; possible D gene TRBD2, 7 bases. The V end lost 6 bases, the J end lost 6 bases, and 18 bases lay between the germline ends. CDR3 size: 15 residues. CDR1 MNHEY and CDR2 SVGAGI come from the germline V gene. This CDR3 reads CASSDPAGGPNEQFF. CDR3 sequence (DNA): TGTGCCAGCAGCGACCCCGCCGGGGGGCCCAATGAGCAGTTCTTC.

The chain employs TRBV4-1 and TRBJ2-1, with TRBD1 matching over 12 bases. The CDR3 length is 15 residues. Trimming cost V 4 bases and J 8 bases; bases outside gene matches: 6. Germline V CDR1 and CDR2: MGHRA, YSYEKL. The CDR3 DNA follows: TGCGCCAGCAGCCTCCGGGACAGGGGGCCTGATGAGCAGTTCTTC. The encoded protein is CASSLRDRGPDEQFF.

In nucleotides, the CDR3 is TGTGCCAGCAGCTCACTGCGGGTCGCAAACACCATATATTTT. Its protein product is CASSSLRVANTIYF. The chain employs TRBV7-9 and TRBJ1-3; D unresolved. This CDR3 is 14 amino acids long. CDR1 SEHNR and CDR2 FQNEAQ come from the germline V gene (reference sequence). Trimming pared 4 bases from V and 6 bases from J, leaving 13 bases between.

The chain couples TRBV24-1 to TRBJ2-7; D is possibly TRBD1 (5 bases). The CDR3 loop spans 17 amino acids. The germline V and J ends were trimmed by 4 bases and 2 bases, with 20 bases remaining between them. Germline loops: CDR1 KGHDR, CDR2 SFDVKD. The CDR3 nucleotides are TGTGCCACCAGTGAAGGTTCCAAAAAGACAGTTACCTACGAGCAGTACTTC. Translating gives CATSEGSKKTVTYEQYF.

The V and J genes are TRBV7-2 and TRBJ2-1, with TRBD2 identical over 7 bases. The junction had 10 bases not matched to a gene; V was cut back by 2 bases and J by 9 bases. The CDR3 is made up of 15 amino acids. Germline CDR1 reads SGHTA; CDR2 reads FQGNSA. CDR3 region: CASSLYEGGLGEQFF. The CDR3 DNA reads TGTGCCAGCAGCTTATACGAGGGAGGGCTAGGTGAGCAGTTCTTC.